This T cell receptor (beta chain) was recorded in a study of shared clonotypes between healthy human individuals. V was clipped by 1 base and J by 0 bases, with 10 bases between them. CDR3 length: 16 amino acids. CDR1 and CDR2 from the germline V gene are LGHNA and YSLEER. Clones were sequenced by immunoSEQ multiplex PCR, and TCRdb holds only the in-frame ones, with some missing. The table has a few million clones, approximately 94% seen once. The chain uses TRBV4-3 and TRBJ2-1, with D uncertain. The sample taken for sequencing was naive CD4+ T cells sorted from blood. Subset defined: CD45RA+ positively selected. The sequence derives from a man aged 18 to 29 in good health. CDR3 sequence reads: CASSQVWKSSYNEQFF. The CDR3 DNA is TGCGCCAGCAGCCAAGTTTGGAAAAGCTCCTACAATGAGCAGTTCTTC.